This TCR beta chain originates from a study of cytomegalovirus exposure and HLA in healthy donors. The ends were cut back, 6 bases at V and 8 bases at J, with 8 bases in the middle. Germline assignment: CDR1 MNHNS and CDR2 SASEGT. The CDR3 spans 11 residues. This PCR relied on a set of 60 Vbeta primers and 13 Jbeta primers. Method: immunoSEQ multiplex PCR; TCRdb's copy keeps in-frame clones and lacks some. The repertoire has about 150,000 clones, 60% to 80% of them found once; the top ten carry around 1.3%. The specimen was PBMCs. This sequence originates from a woman aged 25 to 39 in good health and CMV-seronegative. The V gene is TRBV6-1, the J gene TRBJ2-1; D unresolved. CDR3 sequence reads: CASRLRDEQFF. DNA of the CDR3: TGTGCCAGCAGACTTCGAGATGAGCAGTTCTTC.